This entry is about one T cell receptor beta chain. This entry belongs to a study of identical twins. From the 5' RACE reads, TCRdb called clonotypes with MiXCR, one entry per CDR3 protein. This table holds roughly 690,000 distinct CDR3 sequences, over 20% found once. Germline loops: CDR1 SGDLS, CDR2 YYNGEE. The CDR3 extends over 15 amino acids. V dropped 4 bases and J dropped 6 bases, with 18 bases sitting between them. The sample was also linked to a second study, of T cells expressing NK-cell markers. That study adds: NKG2C+ dominant clonotypes from 5 or 6 donors made up about 1.0-7.5% of CD8+ T cells.

The sequence came from a woman aged 18-29 years in good health. This rearrangement joins TRBV9 to TRBJ2-3, with D tentatively TRBD2 (5 bases). The sequencing input was PBMCs. DNA of the CDR3: TGTGCCAGCAGCTATCGAGCAGACTATGGGGATACGCAGTATTTT. Translated, it gives CASSYRADYGDTQYF. Using reference TRBV9 and TRBJ2-3 for the parts outside the CDR3, the full variable domain is DSGVTQTPKHLITATGQRVTLRCSPRSGDLSVYWYQQSLDQGLQFLIQYYNGEERAKGNILERFSAQQFPDLHSELNLSSLELGDSALYFCASSYRADYGDTQYFGPGTRLTVL.